The sequence of this T cell receptor beta chain was determined in a study of CD8 T cells in Susac syndrome. About the research overall: Treatment at blood withdrawal was none, corticosteroids, or intravenous immunoglobulin alone in Susac syndrome patients. Points from the study as a whole: The number of individuals included in the study's TCR sequencing and HLA analysis was acknowledged as relatively small.

Random hexamers were used to reverse transcribe an amount of about 0.5 to 1 ug RNA. TCRdb passed the immunoSEQ multiplex PCR reads through MiXCR, listing each CDR3 protein once. The sample includes 70,000 to 100,000 distinct CDR3 sequences, 95% to 97% of them seen just once. The CDR3 is 14 amino acids. CDR1 is LGHDT and CDR2 is YNNKEL in the germline V gene (reference sequence). The V segment lost 3 bases and the J segment 6 bases; nucleotides outside the gene matches: 7. About this clonotype: Its antigen remains unidentified.

The rearrangement links TRBV3-1 to TRBJ1-2; the match to TRBD1 covers 7 bases. The sequencing sample was made of CD8+ T cells from PBMCs. The TCR originated in a human donor with Susac syndrome. CDR3 residues: CASSHQGGLHGYTF. As DNA, the CDR3 is TGTGCCAGCAGCCACCAGGGGGGACTCCATGGCTACACCTTC.